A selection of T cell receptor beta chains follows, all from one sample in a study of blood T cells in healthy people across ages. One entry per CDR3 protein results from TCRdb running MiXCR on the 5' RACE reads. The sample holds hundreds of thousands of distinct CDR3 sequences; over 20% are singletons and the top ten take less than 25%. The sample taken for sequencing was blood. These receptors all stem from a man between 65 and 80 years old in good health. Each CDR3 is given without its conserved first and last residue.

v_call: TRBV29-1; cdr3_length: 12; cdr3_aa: SVGWDRGGDTQY
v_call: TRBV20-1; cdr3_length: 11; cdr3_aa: SAPHRVRNEQF
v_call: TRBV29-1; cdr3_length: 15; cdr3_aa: SVGGKRQGAGNTEAF
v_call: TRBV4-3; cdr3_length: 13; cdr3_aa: ASSQVLAQGYEQY
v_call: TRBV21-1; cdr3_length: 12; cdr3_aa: ASSNKRGGQPQH
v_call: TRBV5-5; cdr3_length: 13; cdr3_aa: ASSRDEAGWNEQF
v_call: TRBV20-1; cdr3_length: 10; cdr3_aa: SATHLWNEQF
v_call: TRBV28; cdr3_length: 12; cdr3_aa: ASSLSDRAEGAF
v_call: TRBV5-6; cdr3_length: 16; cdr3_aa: ASTELAGRTSSYNEQF
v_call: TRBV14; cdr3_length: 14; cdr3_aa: ASSRTVGGLQETQY
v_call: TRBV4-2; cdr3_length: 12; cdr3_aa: ASSQAIGGNIQY
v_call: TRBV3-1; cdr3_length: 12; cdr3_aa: ASSVLGGGNTIY
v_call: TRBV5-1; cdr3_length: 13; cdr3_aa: ASSPTGTSDYEQY
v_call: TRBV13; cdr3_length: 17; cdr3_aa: ASRPLNIMRGAAKNIQY
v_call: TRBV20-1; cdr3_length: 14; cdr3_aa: SARVGTSGSIPEQF
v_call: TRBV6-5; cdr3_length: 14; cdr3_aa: ASSSQGRYMNTEAF
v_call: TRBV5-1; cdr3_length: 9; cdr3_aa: ASSFIDTQY
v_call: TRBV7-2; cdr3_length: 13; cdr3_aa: ASSSQAGSYNEQF
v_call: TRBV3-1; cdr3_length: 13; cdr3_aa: ASSLPLGQGNEQF
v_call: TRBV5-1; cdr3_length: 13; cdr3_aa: ASSRQGSAADTQY